The sequence of this T cell receptor (beta chain) was determined in a study of blood T cell repertoires in COVID-19. Across the study: Sample material is recorded as cDNA or gDNA derived from T cells, B-cell-depleted T cells, or PBMCs.

Looked up from germline, CDR1 is KGHSH and CDR2 is LQKENI. CDR3 length: 13 residues. The ends lost 3 bases at V and 4 bases at J; junction bases unmatched: 2. Using immunoSEQ multiplex PCR, the repertoire was profiled, and TCRdb retains in-frame clones only, with some absent. The sample includes more than 90,000 clones, 85% of them seen just once. Remarks on this clone: The sample has other DNA sequences that encode this CDR3 too.

Sequenced material: peripheral blood. This chain connects TRBV18 to TRBJ2-5; TRBD2 aligns across 7 bases. This receptor was obtained from a man aged 40-49 years with acute or convalescent COVID-19. The CDR3 reads CASSPGGGETQYF. Written as DNA, the CDR3 is TGTGCCAGCTCACCTGGCGGGGGAGAGACCCAGTACTTC. Supplemented by reference TRBV18 and TRBJ2-5, the full variable domain reads NAGVMQNPRHLVRRRGQEARLRCSPMKGHSHVYWYRQLPEEGLKFMVYLQKENIIDESGMPKERFSAEFPKEGPSILRIQQVVRGDSAAYFCASSPGGGETQYFGPGTRLLVL.